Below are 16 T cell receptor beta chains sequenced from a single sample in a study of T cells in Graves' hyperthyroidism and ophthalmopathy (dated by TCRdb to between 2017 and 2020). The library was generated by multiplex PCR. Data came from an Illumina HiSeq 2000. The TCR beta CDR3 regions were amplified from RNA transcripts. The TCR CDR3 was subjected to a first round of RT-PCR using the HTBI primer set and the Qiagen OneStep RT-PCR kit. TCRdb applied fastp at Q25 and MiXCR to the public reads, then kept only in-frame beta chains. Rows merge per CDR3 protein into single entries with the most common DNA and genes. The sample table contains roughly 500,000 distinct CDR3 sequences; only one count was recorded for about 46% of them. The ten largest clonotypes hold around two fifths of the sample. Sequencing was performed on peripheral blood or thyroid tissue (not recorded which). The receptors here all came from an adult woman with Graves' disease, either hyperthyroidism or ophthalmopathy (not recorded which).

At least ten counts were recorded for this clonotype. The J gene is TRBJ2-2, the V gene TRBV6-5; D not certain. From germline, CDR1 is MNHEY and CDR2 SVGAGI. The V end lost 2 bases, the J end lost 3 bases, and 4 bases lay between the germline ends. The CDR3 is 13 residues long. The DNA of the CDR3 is TGTGCCAGCAGTTACATACACACCGGGGAGCTGTTTTTT. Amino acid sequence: CASSYIHTGELFF.

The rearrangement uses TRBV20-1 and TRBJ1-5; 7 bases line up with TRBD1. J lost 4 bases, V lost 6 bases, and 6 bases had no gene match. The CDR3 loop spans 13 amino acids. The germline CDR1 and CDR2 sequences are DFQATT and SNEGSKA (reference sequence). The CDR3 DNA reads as TGCAGTGCGCCTAGACAGGGAAATCAGCCCCAGCATTTT. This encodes CSAPRQGNQPQHF.

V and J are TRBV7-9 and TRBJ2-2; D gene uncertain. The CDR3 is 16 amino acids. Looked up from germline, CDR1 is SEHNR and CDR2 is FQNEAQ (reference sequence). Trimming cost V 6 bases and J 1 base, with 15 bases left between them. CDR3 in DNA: TGTGCCAGCAGTTATGGGCTCGAGGAGAACACCGGGGAGCTGTTTTTT. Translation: CASSYGLEENTGELFF.

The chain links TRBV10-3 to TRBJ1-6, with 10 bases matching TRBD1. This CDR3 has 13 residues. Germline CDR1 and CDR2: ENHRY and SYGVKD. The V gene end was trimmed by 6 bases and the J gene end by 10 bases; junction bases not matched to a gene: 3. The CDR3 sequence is CAIRGDRGSPLHF. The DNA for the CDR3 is TGTGCCATCAGAGGGGACAGGGGATCACCCCTCCACTTT.

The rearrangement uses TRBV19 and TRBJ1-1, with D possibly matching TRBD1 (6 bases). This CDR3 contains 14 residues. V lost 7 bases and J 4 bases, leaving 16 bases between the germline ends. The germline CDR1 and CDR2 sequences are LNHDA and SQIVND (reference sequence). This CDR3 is CASIWGPQGTEAFF. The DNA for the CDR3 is TGTGCCAGTATTTGGGGGCCCCAGGGCACTGAAGCTTTCTTT.

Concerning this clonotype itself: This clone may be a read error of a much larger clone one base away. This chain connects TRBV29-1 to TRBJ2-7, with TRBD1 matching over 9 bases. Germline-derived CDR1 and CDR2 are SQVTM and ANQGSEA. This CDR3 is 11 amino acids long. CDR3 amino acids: CSGGQGREQHF. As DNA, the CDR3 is TGCAGCGGCGGACAGGGGAGAGAGCAGCACTTC.

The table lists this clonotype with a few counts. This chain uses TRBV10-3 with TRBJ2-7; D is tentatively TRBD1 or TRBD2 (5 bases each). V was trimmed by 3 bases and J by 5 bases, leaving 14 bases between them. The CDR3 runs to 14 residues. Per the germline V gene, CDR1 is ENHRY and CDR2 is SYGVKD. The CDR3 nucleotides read TGTGCCATCAGTGAAATGGGGGTCGGCCACGAGCAGTACTTC. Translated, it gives CAISEMGVGHEQYF.

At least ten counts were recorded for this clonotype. In nucleotides, the CDR3 is TGTGCCAGCAGTTTATCCCCCGCGACAGCAACTAATGAAAAACTGTTTTTT. Residues: CASSLSPATATNEKLFF. The chain carries TRBV12-3 or TRBV12-4 and TRBJ1-4; D is possibly TRBD1 (5 bases). V lost 2 bases and J lost 0, with 13 bases in between. The CDR3 is made up of 17 amino acids.

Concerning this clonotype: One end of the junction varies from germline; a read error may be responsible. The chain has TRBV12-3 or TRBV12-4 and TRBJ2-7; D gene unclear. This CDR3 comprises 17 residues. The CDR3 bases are TGTGCCACCAGTGTCTTGGCGACCCCCCCCCAACTCTACGAGCAGTACTTC. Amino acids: CATSVLATPPQLYEQYF.

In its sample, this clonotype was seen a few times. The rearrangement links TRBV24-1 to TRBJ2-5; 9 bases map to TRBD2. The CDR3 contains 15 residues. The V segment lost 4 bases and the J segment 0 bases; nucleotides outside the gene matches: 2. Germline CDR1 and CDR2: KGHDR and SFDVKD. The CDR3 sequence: CATSETSGYQETQYF. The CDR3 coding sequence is TGTGCCACCAGTGAAACTAGCGGGTACCAAGAGACCCAGTACTTC.

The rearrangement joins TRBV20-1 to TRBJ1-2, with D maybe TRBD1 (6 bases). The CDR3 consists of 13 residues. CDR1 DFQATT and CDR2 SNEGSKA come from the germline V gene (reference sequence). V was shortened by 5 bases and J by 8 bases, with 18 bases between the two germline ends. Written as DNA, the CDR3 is TGCAGTGCTTTTTTGGACAGCTCGGGGGGCTACACCTTC. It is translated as CSAFLDSSGGYTF.

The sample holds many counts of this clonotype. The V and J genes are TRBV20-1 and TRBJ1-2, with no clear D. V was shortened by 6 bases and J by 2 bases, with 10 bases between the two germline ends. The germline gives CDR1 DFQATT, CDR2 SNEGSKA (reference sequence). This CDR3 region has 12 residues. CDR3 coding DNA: TGCAGTGCCCAGGCGGGAAACTATGGCTACACCTTC. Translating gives CSAQAGNYGYTF.

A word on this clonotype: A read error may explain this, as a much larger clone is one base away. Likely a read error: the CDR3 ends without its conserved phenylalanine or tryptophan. The CDR3 protein is CSAYLGQTYEQYL. DNA for the CDR3: TGCAGTGCCTACTTAGGACAGACCTACGAGCAGTACCTC. The J gene is TRBJ2-7, the V gene TRBV20-1; TRBD1 might be the D (6 bases). The CDR3 has 13 amino acids. The ends were cut back, 6 bases at V and 2 bases at J, with 14 bases in the middle. Germline-derived CDR1 and CDR2 are DFQATT and SNEGSKA (reference sequence).

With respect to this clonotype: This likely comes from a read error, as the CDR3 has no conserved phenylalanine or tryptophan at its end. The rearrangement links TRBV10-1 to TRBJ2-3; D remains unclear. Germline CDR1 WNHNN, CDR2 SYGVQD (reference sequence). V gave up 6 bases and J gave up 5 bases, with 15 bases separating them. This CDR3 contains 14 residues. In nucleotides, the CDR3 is TGCGCCAGCAGCCCCATCCGTGGCGTAGATACGCAGTATCTT. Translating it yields CASSPIRGVDTQYL.

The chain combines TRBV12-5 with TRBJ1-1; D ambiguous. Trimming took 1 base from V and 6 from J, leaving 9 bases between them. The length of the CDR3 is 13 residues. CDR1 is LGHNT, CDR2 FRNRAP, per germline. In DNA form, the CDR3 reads TGTGCTAGTGGTTTGGAAGGGTTTGCTGAAGCTTTCTTT. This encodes CASGLEGFAEAFF.

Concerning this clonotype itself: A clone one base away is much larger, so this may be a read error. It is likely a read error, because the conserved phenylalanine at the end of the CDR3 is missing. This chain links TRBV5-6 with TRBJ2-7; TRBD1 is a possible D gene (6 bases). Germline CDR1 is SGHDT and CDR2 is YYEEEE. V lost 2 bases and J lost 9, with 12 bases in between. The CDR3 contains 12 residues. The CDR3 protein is CASSLTGMGQYS. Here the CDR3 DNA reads TGTGCCAGCAGCTTAACAGGGATGGGGCAGTACTCC.